This TCR beta chain is from a study of blood T cells in healthy people across ages (dated by TCRdb to the mid-2010s). For the study in its entirety: In model experiments, template switching captured roughly one uniquely barcoded TCR beta cDNA molecule for every two T cells. Age-related changes in TCR beta repertoire diversity were measured in the study by deep sequencing normalized with unique cDNA molecular identifiers. Four age groups were formed from the donors: young (average about 15 years), middle-aged (around 41), aged (over 55) and long-lived (around 80). To avoid experimental bias, donors of different ages were randomly spread across the sequencing lanes. The study analyzed two additional independent replicas of 1 million unique cDNA reads from the same blood draw for two donors, one aged 18 to 29 and one aged 80 or older.

Libraries were prepared through 5' RACE. TCRdb shows the sequencer as Illumina HiSeq 2500. A second PCR of roughly 7 to 11 cycles was run with a J-beta primer mix and a sample-barcoded 5' primer. Each TCR beta cDNA molecule received a unique molecular identifier from a template-switch 5' adaptor carrying 12 random nucleotides. Each sample yielded at least 3 million CDR3-containing paired-end reads. First-strand cDNA synthesis was performed from all RNA using the Mint cDNA synthesis kit, with priming by a TRBC-specific oligonucleotide. Following uracil-DNA glycosylase treatment, all cDNA underwent a first 18-cycle PCR with the universal primers M1SS and BC2_uni_R. Concerning the study's data processing: Each sample was normalized by randomly selecting 1 million high-quality reads, each carrying a distinct molecular identifier. Instead of being binned into consensus sequences, reads with shared molecular identifiers were discarded. MiTCR, set to a Q25 quality threshold and the strictest error-elimination algorithm, was used for CDR3 identification, clonotype clustering and error correction. A nonparametric unseen species model using Euler transformation provided a lower-bound estimate of total TCR beta diversity. In TCRdb, the public reads were trimmed at Q25 with fastp and aligned with MiXCR, with productive beta chains retained. Each record represents a unique CDR3 protein, reported with the most common genes and DNA among its rows. The V and J calls reflect TCRdb's pipeline rather than the authors' work. The sample yields roughly 1.7 million distinct CDR3 sequences; roughly a third were counted once. The top ten clones comprise over 9% of the sample.

Its CDR3 holds 13 amino acids, cysteine through phenylalanine. Only the CDR3 part of the read is kept: 39 bases, read in frame from the first base. V loses 0 bases of germline sequence and J loses 7 bases, and the interval between the two ends is 9 bases. According to the germline V gene (reference sequence), CDR1 reads LGHDT and CDR2 reads YNNKEL. This clonotype has a count of ten or more. Its antigen is not yet known. No much larger clone exists at a distance of one base, and base qualities are not known. Systemically healthy Caucasian individuals from Russia, around 38 in total and aged roughly 6 to 100 years, were included as donors. Roughly 10 milliliters of peripheral blood were drawn from each donor into EDTA-treated Vacutainer tubes. Ficoll-Paque density-gradient centrifugation was used to isolate PBMCs, with at least 6 million per sample. Trizol reagent was used to extract total RNA from PBMCs, with at least 5 micrograms per sample. Naive CD45RAhigh/CD27high T cell percentages were measured by flow cytometry on a PBMC aliquot from every donor.

The full study reports these points: A strong correlation was found between observed TCR beta diversity and the percentage of naive T cells measured by flow cytometry. Total diversity estimates from one million sequenced T cells were considered lower bounds and underestimates. Donor CMV infection status was unknown, potentially confounding age-related changes in expanded clonotypes. Observed TCR beta diversity per million T cells fell roughly linearly with age, and a significant reduction was already apparent by age around 40. Compared with the aged group, the long-lived group had more naive CD4+ T cells, fewer expanded clones and increased TCR diversity, suggesting age selection. Since profiling was done on bulk unsorted PBMCs, naive and antigen-experienced compartments could not be conclusively compared.

Here the chain combines TRBV3-1 and TRBJ1-1; TRBD1 is a possible D gene, resting on 5 matching bases. The TCR comes from a woman between 25 and 40 years old in good health. The sequencing input was blood. The nucleotides are TGTGCCAGCAGCCAAGACAGGGCCAATGAAGCTTTCTTT. Protein translation: CASSQDRANEAFF.